What follows is one T cell receptor (beta chain) and its context. The antigen remains undetermined. Trimming cost V 4 bases and J 7 bases; bases outside gene matches: 9. The CDR3 contains 16 residues. The germline CDR1 and CDR2 sequences are SGHNT and YYREEE (reference sequence). Reverse transcription of all isolated RNA meant that expressed TCRB transcripts were sequenced. About 3.57 million reads, on average, came from each naive, central memory and regulatory T cell sample. Only in-frame clones appear in the TCRdb table, and some are missing; sequencing was by immunoSEQ multiplex PCR. This table holds roughly 24,000 clones, 69% found once. The sample originates from a study of beta chain features in type 1 diabetes. Study-wide points: For Type 1 diabetes patients, all four CD4+ subsets carried TCRB CDR3s that were moderately but significantly shorter. Patients' naive, central memory and Treg TCRB repertoires seemed closer to one another than those of healthy donors. Insertion counts at VDJ junctions were lower in type 1 diabetes patients, who also showed more deletions there. PCR may have favored shorter templates equally in patients and controls.

J is TRBJ2-1 and V is TRBV5-4; 12 bases agree with TRBD2. The sequenced sample consisted of Tregs from blood. The sequence was collected from a man aged 18 to 29 with type 1 diabetes. CDR3 sequence reads: CASSRASGGVQNEQFF. CDR3 nucleotide sequence: TGTGCCAGCAGCCGCGCTAGCGGGGGGGTTCAAAATGAGCAGTTCTTC.